This TCR beta chain was found in a study of T-cell memory formation after mild COVID-19. Study observations and caveats: There was no confirmation that second-wave clones peaking on day 37 were SARS-CoV-2 specific. There was a balanced CD4/CD8 profile in clones contracting day 15 to 85, and later expanders leaned CD4+. Memory from before infection featured some responding clones, which suggests cross-reactive memory joined.

V lost 3 bases to trimming and J lost 8 bases, with 16 bases between them. This CDR3 comprises 14 residues. Germline V gives CDR1 SGHAT, CDR2 FQNNGV. Via MiXCR, TCRdb re-called the 5' RACE reads, giving one row per CDR3 protein. The table records 530,000 or so distinct CDR3 sequences, 17% of them present only once. In regard to this clonotype: What it binds is not known.

The sample consisted of PBMCs or a T cell subset sorted from them (not recorded which). The TCR was taken from an adult woman who had mild COVID-19 (a few samples of this study predate the infection). Cell type and time point are not known. V usage is TRBV11-2 and J usage is TRBJ1-2; no firm D call. The CDR3 DNA reads TGTGCCAGCAGCTTTATTTCGGGTTATGGAGGCTACACCTTC. This translates into CASSFISGYGGYTF.